One sample yielded the 21 T cell receptor beta chains listed below, sequenced in a study of cytomegalovirus exposure and HLA in healthy donors. The PCR used 60 Vbeta and 13 Jbeta primers. Generated by immunoSEQ multiplex PCR, the TCRdb table keeps only in-frame clones and is missing some. The sample holds approximately 88,000 clones, roughly 76% seen once. The sequencing sample was made of PBMCs. These receptors originate from a male donor in good health and CMV-seronegative.

V gene TRBV29-1 combines with J gene TRBJ2-3, with 9 bases lining up with TRBD1. CDR3 length: 16 amino acids. After removal of 8 bases from V and 1 base from J, the junction contained 13 bases not matched to a gene. In germline, CDR1 is SQVTM, CDR2 ANQGSEA. Here the CDR3 DNA reads TGCAGCTCGCAAACCGGTCGGGACAGGGGCACAGATACGCAGTATTTT. It specifies CSSQTGRDRGTDTQYF.

V gene TRBV4-1 combines with J gene TRBJ1-6; D might be TRBD1 (5 bases). The CDR3 totals 13 residues. Germline lookup yields CDR1 MGHRA and CDR2 YSYEKL. V lost 4 bases and J 10 bases, leaving 11 bases between the germline ends. The CDR3 nucleotides read TGCGCCAGCAGCCCCGTTGGGGCCTCACCCCTCCACTTT. It yields the protein CASSPVGASPLHF.

This chain uses TRBV9 with TRBJ1-4; tentatively, D is TRBD1 (5 bases). The CDR3 extends over 15 amino acids. Germline V gives CDR1 SGDLS, CDR2 YYNGEE. DNA of the CDR3: TGTGCAAGGAGGGACCCATCCCCAACTAATGAAAAACTGTTTTTT. Amino acids: CARRDPSPTNEKLFF.

The rearrangement joins TRBV7-2 to TRBJ1-1; D unresolved. This CDR3 is 13 amino acids long. V gave up 3 bases and J gave up 0 bases, with 5 bases separating them. Germline CDR1 SGHTA, CDR2 FQGNSA. Written as DNA, the CDR3 is TGTGCCAGCAGCTTCAACATGAACACTGAAGCTTTCTTT. Its translation is CASSFNMNTEAFF.

This clone showed up just a few times. The CDR3 coding sequence is TGTGCCAGCAGCCCGTCCGGGACAGGGAACACTGAAGCTTTCTTT. Translated: CASSPSGTGNTEAFF. V and J are TRBV5-6 and TRBJ1-1; 8 bases line up with TRBD1. This CDR3 comprises 15 residues. V lost 4 bases, J lost 1 base, and 6 bases stayed unmatched. The germline CDR1 and CDR2 sequences are SGHDT and YYEEEE.

This chain connects TRBV10-1 to TRBJ1-1; TRBD1 agrees at 7 bases. Trimming took 6 bases from V and 6 from J; bases not matched to a gene: 4. This CDR3 region has 12 residues. CDR1 and CDR2 (germline): WNHNN, SYGVQD (reference sequence). The CDR3 sequence: CASSRQGSEAFF. In DNA form, the CDR3 reads TGCGCCAGCAGCAGACAGGGTTCTGAAGCTTTCTTT.

This clone was found a few times. The chain carries TRBV27 and TRBJ1-1, with 7 bases that match TRBD1. V was clipped by 9 bases and J by 1 base; unmatched bases: 11. The CDR3 sequence is 15 residues long. The germline gives CDR1 MNHEY, CDR2 SMNVEV (reference sequence). CDR3 sequence (DNA): TGTGCCAGTACTAGACAGGGACTGGGGAACACTGAAGCTTTCTTT. It codes for CASTRQGLGNTEAFF.

The chain joins TRBV28 to TRBJ1-6; 8 nucleotides match TRBD1. The CDR3 runs 17 residues. The V segment lost 5 bases and the J segment 10 bases; nucleotides outside the gene matches: 16. In germline, CDR1 is MDHEN, CDR2 SYDVKM. The CDR3 sequence is CASSTIGGDRGGSPLHF. The DNA of the CDR3 is TGTGCCAGCAGTACAATAGGGGGAGACAGGGGAGGGTCACCCCTCCACTTT.

This chain connects TRBV7-2 to TRBJ1-1; D ambiguous. Per germline, CDR1 SGHTA and CDR2 FQGNSA. The CDR3 is made up of 15 amino acids. Trimming pared 1 base from V and 2 bases from J, leaving 11 bases between. CDR3 residues: CASSLGISGNTEAFF. The CDR3 coding sequence is TGTGCCAGCAGCTTAGGTATATCAGGCAACACTGAAGCTTTCTTT.

This chain links TRBV7-2 with TRBJ2-7, with D unresolved. V lost 0 bases and J lost 3, with 18 bases in between. The CDR3 is made up of 17 amino acids. Per the germline V gene, CDR1 is SGHTA and CDR2 is FQGNSA. The CDR3: CASSLAVGDTHDYEQYF. The CDR3 bases are TGTGCCAGCAGCTTAGCGGTGGGTGACACACACGACTACGAGCAGTACTTC.

In this sample, this clone turned up once. The genes are TRBV7-8 and TRBJ1-4, with D possibly matching TRBD1 (6 bases). CDR3 size: 15 residues. Trimming stripped 1 base from V and 8 bases from J, with 14 bases between. Germline V gene lookup returns CDR1 SGHVS and CDR2 FQNEAQ. The CDR3 region is CASSLGGKGGEKLFF. In DNA, the CDR3 is TGTGCCAGCAGCTTAGGAGGAAAGGGGGGGGAAAAACTGTTTTTT.

This clone came up a few times. The V gene is TRBV5-6, the J gene TRBJ2-4, with 12 positions matching TRBD2. The V gene's germline CDR1 is SGHDT and CDR2 YYEEEE. Trimming cost V 4 bases and J 7 bases; bases outside gene matches: 3. The CDR3 is made up of 14 amino acids. The CDR3 region is CASSAGTSGNIQYF. CDR3 coding DNA: TGTGCCAGCAGCGCCGGGACTAGCGGGAACATTCAGTACTTC.

The chain combines TRBV9 with TRBJ2-1, with 9 bases matching TRBD1. This CDR3 is built from 15 residues. Per germline, CDR1 SGDLS and CDR2 YYNGEE. The V and J ends lost 3 bases and 4 bases, in that order; junction bases with no gene match: 5. CDR3 protein: CASSGPGTGYNEQFF. CDR3 nucleotide sequence: TGTGCCAGCAGCGGTCCCGGGACAGGGTACAATGAGCAGTTCTTC.

The V and J genes are TRBV5-1 and TRBJ1-3, with 7 bases identical to TRBD1. V was clipped by 4 bases and J by 0 bases; unmatched bases: 7. The CDR3 covers 16 residues. Germline loops: CDR1 SGHRS, CDR2 YFSETQ. The CDR3 is CASSIRDSLSGNTIYF. DNA for the CDR3: TGCGCCAGCAGCATTAGGGACAGCCTCTCTGGAAACACCATATATTTT.

The chain links TRBV5-1 to TRBJ1-5, with TRBD1 as a possible D gene (5 bases). This CDR3 has 16 residues. In germline, CDR1 is SGHRS, CDR2 YFSETQ. The V and J ends lost 0 bases and 2 bases respectively, with 12 bases between them. The CDR3 loop is CASSLEGVRGNQPQHF. CDR3 in DNA: TGCGCCAGCAGCTTGGAAGGGGTACGGGGCAATCAGCCCCAGCATTTT.

The chain uses TRBV9 and TRBJ2-2, with D tentatively TRBD1 (5 bases). This CDR3 has 14 amino acids. The germline V gene has CDR1 SGDLS and CDR2 YYNGEE. V lost 7 bases and J 4 bases, leaving 14 bases between the germline ends. The CDR3 DNA sequence: TGTGCCAGCGGATTCTCACAGGCCACCGGGGAGCTGTTTTTT. Amino acid sequence: CASGFSQATGELFF.

The chain recombines TRBV5-6 with TRBJ1-5, with unresolved D. Germline V CDR1 and CDR2: SGHDT, YYEEEE. This CDR3 has 16 amino acids. V dropped 2 bases and J dropped 0 bases, with 12 bases sitting between them. Written as DNA, the CDR3 is TGTGCCAGCAGCTTCTCGAGAGGATATAGCAATCAGCCCCAGCATTTT. Its protein product is CASSFSRGYSNQPQHF.

This chain joins TRBV10-3 and TRBJ1-4; the D gene is possibly TRBD1 (5 bases). V was shortened by 6 bases and J by 8 bases, with 13 bases between the two germline ends. Germline V gene sequence: CDR1 ENHRY, CDR2 SYGVKD. The CDR3 is 13 amino acids. CDR3 coding DNA: TGTGCCATCAGGGAGGGGCGCGGGGAAAAACTGTTTTTT. Translated: CAIREGRGEKLFF.

The chain recombines TRBV4-1 with TRBJ2-4; D gene ambiguous. The germline V and J ends were trimmed by 0 bases and 1 base, with 7 bases remaining between them. The CDR3 is 15 amino acids. The germline CDR1 and CDR2 sequences are MGHRA and YSYEKL. The CDR3 sequence is CASSQEATAKNIQYF. For the CDR3, the DNA is TGCGCCAGCAGCCAAGAAGCCACGGCCAAAAACATTCAGTACTTC.

The rearrangement joins TRBV25-1 to TRBJ1-1; 8 bases line up with TRBD1. J gave up 1 base and V 5 bases, and 3 bases lay outside the gene matches. The CDR3 is 14 amino acids. Germline V gene data show CDR1 as MGHDK and CDR2 as SYGVNS. The CDR3 reads CASSLTGANTEAFF. CDR3 nucleotide sequence: TGTGCCAGCAGTTTGACAGGGGCGAACACTGAAGCTTTCTTT.

This clone has just one count. The J gene is TRBJ2-3, the V gene TRBV13; 8 nucleotides match TRBD2. CDR3 length: 16 residues. CDR1 and CDR2 from the germline V gene are PRHDT and FYEKMQ (reference sequence). V shed 3 bases and J 2 bases; nucleotides not matched to a gene: 7. The CDR3 is CASSFPSGGFTDTQYF. The CDR3 DNA sequence: TGTGCCAGCAGCTTCCCGAGCGGGGGTTTCACAGATACGCAGTATTTT.